This T cell receptor beta chain was retrieved from a study of control samples from healthy donors and cancer patients. The data were produced by immunoSEQ multiplex PCR, yet TCRdb's version contains in-frame clones alone and is incomplete. Of roughly 49,000 clones detected, roughly nine tenths appear once; the ten largest clones hold around 0.8%. CDR1 is SGDLS and CDR2 is YYNGEE in the germline V gene. J gave up 2 bases and V 0 bases, and 5 bases lay outside the gene matches. The length of the CDR3 is 16 residues. This clonotype was sampled from a man aged 25-40 years with colorectal cancer. The chain employs TRBV9 and TRBJ2-3, with 8 bases identical to TRBD2. The specimen was PBMCs. CDR3 loop: CASSVAGGLPTDTQYF. CDR3 sequence (DNA): TGTGCCAGCAGCGTAGCGGGGGGGCTACCCACAGATACGCAGTATTTT.